The rows below give T cell receptor beta chains drawn from one sample of a study of Ad26.COV2.S vaccination and SARS-CoV-2 variants. Libraries were prepared by immunoSEQ multiplex PCR; TCRdb keeps only in-frame clonotypes and omits some of them. The data contain hundreds of thousands of clones, just over 90% of them singletons. Sequenced here: peripheral blood, sampled after recovery from COVID-19. The receptors were sampled from a human donor who had recovered from COVID-19. The CDR3 runs from the conserved cysteine through the conserved F or W. The D gene is left open where the match is weak. The listing skips clone size in some rows; elsewhere it reads once, few, many or a size class.

NA NA TRBJ1-5 TRBV10-3 CAISELFRDRGRGTAQPQHF TGTGCCATCAGTGAATTATTTCGGGACCGAGGGAGGGGGACGGCTCAGCCCCAGCATTTT
TRBD1 NA TRBJ1-2 TRBV6-4 CASSNGTGIRYGYTF TGTGCCAGCAGTAACGGGACAGGGATCCGTTATGGCTACACCTTC
NA NA TRBJ1-1 TRBV3-1/TRBV3-2 CASSQDPGYTEAFF TGTGCCAGCAGCCAAGATCCAGGGTACACTGAAGCTTTCTTT
NA NA TRBJ1-2 TRBV10-3 CAISKTGDGYGYTF TGTGCCATCAGCAAAACGGGGGACGGCTATGGCTACACCTTC
TRBD1 NA TRBJ2-1 TRBV9 CASSLNSGTGGYGEQFF TGTGCCAGCAGCTTAAATTCCGGGACAGGGGGGTATGGTGAGCAGTTCTTC
NA NA TRBJ1-1 TRBV5-1 CASSSKEGRNTEAFF TGCGCCAGCAGCTCAAAGGAGGGCCGTAACACTGAAGCTTTCTTT
TRBD1 NA TRBJ1-2 TRBV4-1 CASSQGQGYGYTF TGCGCCAGCAGCCAAGGACAGGGCTATGGCTACACCTTC
NA NA TRBJ2-7 TRBV6-6 CASSYGGYLSYEQYF TGTGCCAGCAGTTATGGGGGTTATCTTTCCTACGAGCAGTACTTC
NA NA TRBJ1-2 TRBV6-2/TRBV6-3 CASSYSYPRRGLETNYGYTF TGTGCCAGCAGTTACTCGTATCCTCGGAGGGGACTAGAGACTAACTATGGCTACACCTTC
NA NA TRBJ2-3 TRBV3-1/TRBV3-2 CASSQADGTQYF TGTGCCAGCAGCCAGGCGGACGGTACGCAGTATTTT
TRBD2 NA TRBJ2-1 TRBV7-8 CASSLVGGGFGNEQFF TGTGCCAGCAGCTTAGTCGGCGGGGGGTTTGGGAATGAGCAGTTCTTC
NA NA TRBJ2-5 TRBV18 CASSPRAGAHQETQYF TGTGCCAGCTCACCGAGGGCGGGGGCACACCAAGAGACCCAGTACTTC
TRBD1 once TRBJ1-1 TRBV19 CASSINRGLEAFF TGTGCCAGTAGTATAAACAGGGGGCTTGAAGCTTTCTTT
NA NA TRBJ1-3 TRBV20-1 CSASPQLSGNTIYF TGCAGTGCTAGTCCTCAGCTCTCTGGAAACACCATATATTTT
NA NA TRBJ1-1 TRBV5-1 CASSIQATGNTEAFF TGCGCCAGCAGCATCCAGGCCACAGGGAACACTGAAGCTTTCTTT
NA few TRBJ1-5 TRBV5-6 CASSDGQSNQPQHF TGTGCCAGCAGCGACGGACAGAGCAATCAGCCCCAGCATTTT
TRBD2 NA TRBJ2-1 TRBV2 CARGTARGVEQFF TGTGCCAGGGGGACTGCCCGGGGGGTTGAGCAGTTCTTC
NA once TRBJ1-1 TRBV6-5 CASKRHSTEAFF TGTGCCAGCAAGCGGCACTCCACTGAAGCTTTCTTT
TRBD1 NA TRBJ1-6 TRBV5-1 CASAQTGWNSPLHF TGCGCCAGCGCCCAGACAGGGTGGAATTCACCCCTCCACTTT
TRBD1 NA TRBJ1-2 TRBV13 CASSLGETGVGGYTF TGTGCCAGCAGCTTGGGCGAAACAGGGGTAGGTGGCTACACCTTC